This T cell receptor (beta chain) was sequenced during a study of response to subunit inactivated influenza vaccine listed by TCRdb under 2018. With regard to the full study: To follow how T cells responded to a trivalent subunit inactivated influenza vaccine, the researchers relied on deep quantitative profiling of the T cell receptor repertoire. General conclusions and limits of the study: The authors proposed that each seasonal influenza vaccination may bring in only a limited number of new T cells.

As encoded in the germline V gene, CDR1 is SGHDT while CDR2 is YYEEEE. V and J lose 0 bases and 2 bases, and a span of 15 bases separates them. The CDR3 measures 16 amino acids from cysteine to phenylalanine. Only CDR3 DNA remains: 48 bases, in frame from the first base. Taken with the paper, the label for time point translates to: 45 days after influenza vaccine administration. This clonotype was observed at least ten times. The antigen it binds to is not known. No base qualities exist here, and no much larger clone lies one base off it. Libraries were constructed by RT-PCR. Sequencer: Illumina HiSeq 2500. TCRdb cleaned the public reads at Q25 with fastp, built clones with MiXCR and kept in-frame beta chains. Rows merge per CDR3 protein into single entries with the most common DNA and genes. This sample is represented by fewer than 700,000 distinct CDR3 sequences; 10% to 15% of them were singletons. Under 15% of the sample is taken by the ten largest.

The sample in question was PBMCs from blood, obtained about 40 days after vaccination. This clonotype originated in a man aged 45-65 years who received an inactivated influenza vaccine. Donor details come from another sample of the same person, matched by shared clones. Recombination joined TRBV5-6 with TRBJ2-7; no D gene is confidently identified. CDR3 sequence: CASSLVGSTSTYEQYF. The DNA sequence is TGTGCCAGCAGCTTGGTGGGCAGCACCTCTACCTACGAGCAGTACTTC.